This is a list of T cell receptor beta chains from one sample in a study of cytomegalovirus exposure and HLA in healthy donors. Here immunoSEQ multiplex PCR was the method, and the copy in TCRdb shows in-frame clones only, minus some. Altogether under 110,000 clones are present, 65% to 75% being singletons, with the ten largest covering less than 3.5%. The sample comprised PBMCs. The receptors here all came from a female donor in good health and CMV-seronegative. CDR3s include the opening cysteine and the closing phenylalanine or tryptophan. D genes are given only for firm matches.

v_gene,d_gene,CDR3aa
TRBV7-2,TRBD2,CASSLAGREWETQYF
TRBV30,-,CAWSESAGGYTF
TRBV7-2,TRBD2,CASSAPGLPNTGELFF
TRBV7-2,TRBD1,CASSSGTGVPQPQHF
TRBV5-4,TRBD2,CASSRTSGSKETQYF
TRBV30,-,CAWSTQGGGYTF
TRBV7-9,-,CASSPSGTGTDTQYF
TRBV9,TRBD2,CASSPRPGLEATQYF
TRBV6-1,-,CASSEAAFSSDTQYF
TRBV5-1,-,CASSLRVNGGAEAFF
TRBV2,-,CASKLQGGRETQYF
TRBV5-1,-,CASHAALSTDTQYF
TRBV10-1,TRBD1,CASSDSDRDTEAFF
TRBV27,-,CASSPSLRDISSGANVLTF
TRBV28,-,CASSLPNRAELFF
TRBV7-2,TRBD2,CASSFLLAGGDLNYEQYF
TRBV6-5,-,CASSYSSSGSYEQYF
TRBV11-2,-,CASSFGGLYNEQFF
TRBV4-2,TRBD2,CASSQEPTDSGRLTGELFF
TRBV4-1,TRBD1,CASSQVWGTGREKLFF
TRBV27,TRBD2,CASSATGGAYEQYF
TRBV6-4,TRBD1,CASSDSCGDRGAFYEQYF
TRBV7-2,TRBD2,CASSLEGTSGRANEQFF
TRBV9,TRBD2,CASSLNPGTSGTDTQYF
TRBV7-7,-,CASSHGESYEQYF
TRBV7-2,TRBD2,CASTVAGFQETQYF
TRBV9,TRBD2,CASSVAVTGLVDNEQFF
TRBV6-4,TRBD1,CASSDPGTVYGNTIYF
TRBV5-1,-,CASSLEGAADNGYTF
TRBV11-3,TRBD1,CASSPTGIEAFF
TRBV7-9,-,CASSFVSSYDEQYF